The rows below give T cell receptor beta chains drawn from one sample of a study of T cell changes during pregnancy in multiple sclerosis. This table comes from immunoSEQ multiplex PCR, and its TCRdb copy is limited to in-frame clones, with some not included. The sample has tens of thousands of clones; about 89% are singletons. The sample was peripheral blood, taken after pregnancy. The receptors were gathered from a female donor with multiple sclerosis, enrolled in a pregnancy study. Each CDR3 is given with its conserved first and last residue. D genes are given only for firm matches. Where a row states a size, it is once, few, many or the class of an expanded clone; other rows omit it.

clone_size d_call j_call v_call cdr3_nt cdr3_aa
- - TRBJ2-2 TRBV7-2 TGTGCCAGCAGCTTAGCAGACAGCCCGAACACCGGGGAGCTGTTTTTT CASSLADSPNTGELFF
- TRBD2 TRBJ2-5 TRBV6-1 TGTGCCAGCGGGGTTGTACGCGGGGGAAAAGAGACCCAGTACTTC CASGVVRGGKETQYF
- - TRBJ1-1 TRBV18 TGTGCCAGCTCACCACCGAGCAGCGATACTGAAGCTTTCTTT CASSPPSSDTEAFF
- TRBD1 TRBJ1-6 TRBV18 TGTGCCAGCTCAGAAGACGGGACAGGGAATTATAATTCACCCCTCCACTTT CASSEDGTGNYNSPLHF
- - TRBJ1-5 TRBV6-5 TGTGCCAGCACTGGCAGGGTCAATCAGCCCCAGCATTTT CASTGRVNQPQHF
- TRBD1 TRBJ1-6 TRBV4-3 TGCGCCAGCAGCCTAGACAGGGGGCGGAATTCACCCCTCCACTTT CASSLDRGRNSPLHF
- TRBD1 TRBJ2-5 TRBV6-6 TGTGCCAGCACCGCCGGACAGGGGGCCCAAGAGACCCAGTACTTC CASTAGQGAQETQYF
few - TRBJ1-6 TRBV15 TGTGCCACCAGCAGAGATTTGGGGAGACCCCTCCACTTT CATSRDLGRPLHF
- TRBD1 TRBJ2-1 TRBV28 TGTGCCAGCAGTTTACCAGGACAGGACTACAATGAGCAGTTCTTC CASSLPGQDYNEQFF
- - TRBJ2-3 TRBV5-1 TGCGCCAGCAGCCCGGACTCGTCGCGAGATACGCAGTATTTT CASSPDSSRDTQYF
- TRBD2 TRBJ2-3 TRBV18 TGTGCCAGCTCAAGGGAACTAGCGGGCCTCACAGATACGCAGTATTTT CASSRELAGLTDTQYF
- TRBD1 TRBJ1-6 TRBV6-5 TGTGCCAGCAGTTGGGGGACAGTTAGGCGTTCACCCCTCCACTTT CASSWGTVRRSPLHF
- - TRBJ1-2 TRBV4-3 TGCGCCAGCAGCCAAGGGGCCCAAGTTCCCTATGGCTACACCTTC CASSQGAQVPYGYTF
- - TRBJ2-5 TRBV5-1 TGCGCCAGCAGCCCAGGGTCTACTCAAGAGACCCAGTACTTC CASSPGSTQETQYF
- - TRBJ2-3 TRBV7-2 TGTGCCAGCAGCTTAGGTCAGATCGCAGATACGCAGTATTTT CASSLGQIADTQYF
- - TRBJ2-2 TRBV18 TGTGCCAGCTCACGGACCACAGGAAACACCGGGGAGCTGTTTTTT CASSRTTGNTGELFF
- TRBD1 TRBJ1-4 TRBV28 TGTGCCAGCAGTAGCCCGGGACAGGGCAGTGAAAAACTGTTTTTT CASSSPGQGSEKLFF
- - TRBJ1-4 TRBV9 TGTGCCAGCAGCGTATCGGTCGGGGAAAAACTGTTTTTT CASSVSVGEKLFF
- TRBD2 TRBJ2-3 TRBV2 TGTGCCAGCGGGCCCCAGCGGGGGGGCACAGATACGCAGTATTTT CASGPQRGGTDTQYF
- - TRBJ2-7 TRBV6-4 TGTGCCAGCAGTGACCGACAGGCAAACCACGAGCAGTACTTC CASSDRQANHEQYF
- - TRBJ1-1 TRBV29-1 TGCAGCGTAAGTGAGGGCTCCGACACTGAAGCTTTCTTT CSVSEGSDTEAFF
- TRBD1 TRBJ2-3 TRBV5-4 TGTGCCAGCAGCCTCCCCGGGACAGGGAACGAAGATACGCAGTATTTT CASSLPGTGNEDTQYF
- TRBD2 TRBJ2-3 TRBV7-2 TGTGCCAGCAGCCGTGCGGGGGGCTGGACAGATACGCAGTATTTT CASSRAGGWTDTQYF
- TRBD2 TRBJ2-1 TRBV6-1 TGTGCCAGCAGTGAAGTTCCTAGCGGGGGGTCTTTTTCCTACAATGAGCAGTTCTTC CASSEVPSGGSFSYNEQFF
- - TRBJ1-3 TRBV4-1 TGCGCCAGCAGCCAAGCCTCTCCCTACAGGCTTGGAAACACCATATATTTT CASSQASPYRLGNTIYF
- TRBD2 TRBJ2-1 TRBV19 TGTGCCAGTAGTCGGGGGGTCTACAATGAGCAGTTCTTC CASSRGVYNEQFF
- TRBD1 TRBJ1-2 TRBV6-5 TGTGCCAGCAGTTACGGTGGAGGGGGCAGCTATGGCTACACCTTC CASSYGGGGSYGYTF
once - TRBJ1-2 TRBV4-3 TGCGCCAGCAGCCAAGATATGAACAAGAAGGGGTATGGCTACACCTTC CASSQDMNKKGYGYTF
few - TRBJ1-2 TRBV7-9 TGTGCCAGCAGCTCTCCTAACTATGGCTACACCTTC CASSSPNYGYTF
- - TRBJ2-2 TRBV4-1 TGCGCCAGCAGCCAATTTGGTGCGGGGCTGTCCGGGGAGCTGTTTTTT CASSQFGAGLSGELFF
- TRBD2 TRBJ2-1 TRBV4-3 TGCGCCAGCAGCCAAGATTTAGGGGACGGGGGGGCCTACAATGAGCAGTTCTTC CASSQDLGDGGAYNEQFF
few - TRBJ1-1 TRBV7-9 TGTGCCAGCAGCCCCGGACAGTTTGCTGAAGCTTTCTTT CASSPGQFAEAFF
- - TRBJ1-4 TRBV2 TGTGCCAGCAGCGACAGAAATGAAAAACTGTTTTTT CASSDRNEKLFF
- - TRBJ2-3 TRBV2 TGTGCCAGCAGTGAAGAGAGGGGGAATACGCAGTATTTT CASSEERGNTQYF
- - TRBJ1-4 TRBV6-1 TGTGCCAGCAGTGCCGGAACAGGGCATGAAAAACTGTTTTTT CASSAGTGHEKLFF
- TRBD1 TRBJ1-6 TRBV29-1 TGCAGGAGGGGGCGCAGACCTCCCCGATGCGGTAATTCACCCCTCCACTTT CRRGRRPPRCGNSPLHF
- - TRBJ2-3 TRBV30 TGTGCCTGGAGTGTACTGGGTGGAGAGACGCAGTATTTT CAWSVLGGETQYF
- - TRBJ1-2 TRBV2 TGTGCCAGCAGCTCCACCTCAGCTAACTATGGCTACACCTTC CASSSTSANYGYTF
- TRBD1 TRBJ1-6 TRBV5-1 TGCGCCAGCACCGCCCTAGGACAGGATGGATCACCCCTCCACTTT CASTALGQDGSPLHF
- TRBD2 TRBJ2-1 TRBV15 TGTGCCACCAAATTCCCAGCGGGGGGTTACAATGAGCAGTTCTTC CATKFPAGGYNEQFF
- - TRBJ2-6 TRBV19 TGTGCCAGTAGTATAGGCCAGCGGGCTGGGGCCAACGTCCTGACTTTC CASSIGQRAGANVLTF
- TRBD2 TRBJ2-1 TRBV25-1 TGTGCCAGCAGTGATCCCGCTAGCGGGAGGGGGAATGAGCAGTTCTTC CASSDPASGRGNEQFF
- - TRBJ1-1 TRBV4-1 TGCGCCAGCAGCCCCCAAGTGGCGAACACTGAAGCTTTCTTT CASSPQVANTEAFF
- TRBD1 TRBJ1-5 TRBV5-1 TGCGCCAGCAGCCAAGGGACAGGAAATCAGCCCCAGCATTTT CASSQGTGNQPQHF
- - TRBJ2-6 TRBV19 TGTGCCTGCTGCCGGGGCTCTGGGGCCAACGTCCTGACTTTC CACCRGSGANVLTF
- - TRBJ1-2 TRBV4-1 TGCGCCAGCAGCCAAGATCTCGGTGGAGGATTCTATGGCTACACCTTC CASSQDLGGGFYGYTF
- - TRBJ2-1 TRBV7-7 TGTGCTAGCAGCCGGACGAGGGGAGGCAATGAGCAGTTCTTC CASSRTRGGNEQFF
- - TRBJ1-4 TRBV15 TGTGCCACCAGCGACACCGGGGAGGTTGGTGAAAAACTGTTTTTT CATSDTGEVGEKLFF
- - TRBJ1-4 TRBV7-2 TGTGCCAGCAGCCCAGGGGTCTTAGGGGAAAAACTGTTTTTT CASSPGVLGEKLFF
- - TRBJ2-6 TRBV10-3 TGTGCCATCAGTGAGTTAACAGGGAGAGGGGCCAACGTCCTGACTTTC CAISELTGRGANVLTF
- TRBD1 TRBJ1-5 TRBV6-5 TGTGCCAGCAGTTACTCCCCGGACAGGGACCAGCCCCAGCATTTT CASSYSPDRDQPQHF
- - TRBJ1-5 TRBV4-1 TGCGCCAGCAGCCAATACTACTCGGGGGGAGCTCAGCCCCAGCATTTT CASSQYYSGGAQPQHF
- TRBD1 TRBJ2-5 TRBV2 TGTGCCAGCAGGGGGACAGGGGCCAACAGGTCCCAGTACTTC CASRGTGANRSQYF
- - TRBJ1-5 TRBV28 TGTGCCAGCAGTTTGCCTACCTGGGACACCCGGAGCAATCAGCCCCAGCATTTT CASSLPTWDTRSNQPQHF
- TRBD2 TRBJ2-7 TRBV6-1 TGTGCCAGCAGTGAACTCTTCTCGGGGACTAGCTGGCAGTACTTC CASSELFSGTSWQYF
- TRBD1 TRBJ2-7 TRBV5-6 TGTGCCAGCAGCAAGGGACAGCTTACCTACGAGCAGTACTTC CASSKGQLTYEQYF
- - TRBJ2-5 TRBV30 TGTGCCTGGAGTCACGGGGGAGAGACCCAGTACTTC CAWSHGGETQYF
- TRBD2 TRBJ2-1 TRBV9 TGTGCCAGCAGCCCCAGGACTAGCGGGGTCAATGAGCAGTTCTTC CASSPRTSGVNEQFF
- TRBD2 TRBJ2-1 TRBV4-1 TGCGCCAGCAGCCAAGACGGGGGGGAGGGGATTTATAGCTCCTACAATGAGCAGTTCTTC CASSQDGGEGIYSSYNEQFF
- TRBD1 TRBJ2-5 TRBV7-3 TGTGCCAGCAGCCCGACAGGGTTACAGGAGACCCAGTACTTC CASSPTGLQETQYF